This T cell receptor beta chain was sequenced in a study of technical replicates of blood from a handful of donors (dated by TCRdb to 2015 to 2018). About this clone: Its target antigen remains unknown. Base qualities are not recorded, but no much larger clone differs from it by a single base.

V loses 6 bases of germline sequence and J loses 0 bases, and the interval between the two ends is 9 bases. The germline V gene (reference sequence) sets CDR1 to LNHDA and CDR2 to SQIVND. The cysteine opens and the phenylalanine closes a CDR3 of 14 amino acids. The retained sequence is limited to the CDR3, 42 bases, with the frame set at the first base. Libraries were made using the immunoSEQ multiplex PCR assay. TCRdb took this table from immuneACCESS and kept in-frame rearrangements with V and J called. Such tables lack part of the clones; where checked against another copy, unresolved V genes explain under half of the gap, and the rest is unexplained. Counted in this sample were approximately 41,000 clones; roughly 96% of them appeared once. Clones ranked in the top ten supply less than 0.45% of the sample.

Sequencing was done on a sample of T cells isolated from PBMCs. The rearranged chain carries TRBV19 and TRBJ1-3; confidence is insufficient to name the D gene. The TCR was taken from a human donor in good health. CDR3 loop: CASRSGSSGNTIYF. The DNA sequence reads TGTGCCAGTAGATCCGGGAGCTCTGGAAACACCATATATTTT.